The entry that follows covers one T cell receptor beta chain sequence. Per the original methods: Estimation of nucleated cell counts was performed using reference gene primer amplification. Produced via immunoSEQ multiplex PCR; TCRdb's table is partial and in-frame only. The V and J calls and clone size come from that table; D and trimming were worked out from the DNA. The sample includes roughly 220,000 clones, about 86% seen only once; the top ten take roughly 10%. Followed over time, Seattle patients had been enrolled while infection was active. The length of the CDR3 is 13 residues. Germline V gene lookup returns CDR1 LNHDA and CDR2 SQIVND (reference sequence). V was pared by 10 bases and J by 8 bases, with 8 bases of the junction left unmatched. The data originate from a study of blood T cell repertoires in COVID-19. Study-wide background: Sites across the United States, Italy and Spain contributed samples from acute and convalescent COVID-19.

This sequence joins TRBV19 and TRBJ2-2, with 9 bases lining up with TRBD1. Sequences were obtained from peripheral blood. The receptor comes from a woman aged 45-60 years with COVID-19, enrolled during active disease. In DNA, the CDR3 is TGTGCCACCCACCGGGACAGGGTGGGGGAGCTGTTTTTT. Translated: CATHRDRVGELFF. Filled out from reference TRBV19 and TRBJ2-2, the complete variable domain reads DGGITQSPKYLFRKEGQNVTLSCEQNLNHDAMYWYRQDPGQGLRLIYYSQIVNDFQKGDIAEGYSVSREKKESFPLTVTSAQKNPTAFYLCATHRDRVGELFFGEGSRLTVL.